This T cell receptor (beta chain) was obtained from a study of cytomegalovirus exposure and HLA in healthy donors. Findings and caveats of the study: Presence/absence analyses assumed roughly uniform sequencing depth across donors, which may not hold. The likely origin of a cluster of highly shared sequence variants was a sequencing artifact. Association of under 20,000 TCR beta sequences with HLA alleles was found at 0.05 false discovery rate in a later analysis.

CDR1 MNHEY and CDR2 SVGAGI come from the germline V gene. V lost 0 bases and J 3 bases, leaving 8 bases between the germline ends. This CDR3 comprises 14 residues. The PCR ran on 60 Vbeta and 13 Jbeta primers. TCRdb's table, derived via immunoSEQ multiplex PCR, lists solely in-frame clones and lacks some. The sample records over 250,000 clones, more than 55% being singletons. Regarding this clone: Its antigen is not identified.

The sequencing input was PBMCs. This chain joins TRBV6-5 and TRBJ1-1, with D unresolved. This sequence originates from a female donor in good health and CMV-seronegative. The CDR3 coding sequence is TGTGCCAGCAGTTACTCGAGGGCAGACACTGAAGCTTTCTTT. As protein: CASSYSRADTEAFF.